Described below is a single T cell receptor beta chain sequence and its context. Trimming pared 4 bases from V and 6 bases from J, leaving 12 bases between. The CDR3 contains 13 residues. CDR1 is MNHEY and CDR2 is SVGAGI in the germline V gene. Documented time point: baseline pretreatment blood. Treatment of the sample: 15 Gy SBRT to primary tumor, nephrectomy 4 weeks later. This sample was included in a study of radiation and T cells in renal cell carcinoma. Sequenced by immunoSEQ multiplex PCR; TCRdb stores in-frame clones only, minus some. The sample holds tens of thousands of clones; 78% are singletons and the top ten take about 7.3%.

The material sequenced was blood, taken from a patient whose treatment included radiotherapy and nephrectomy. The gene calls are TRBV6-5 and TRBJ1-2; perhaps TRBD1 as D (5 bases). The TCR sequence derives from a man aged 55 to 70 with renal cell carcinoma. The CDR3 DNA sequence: TGTGCCAGCAGTTGGGGGTCCCGAGATGGCTACACCTTC. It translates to CASSWGSRDGYTF.